Included here is one T cell receptor (beta chain) sequence, with context. No antigen is known for it. V dropped 4 bases and J dropped 0 bases, with 4 bases sitting between them. The CDR3 runs to 14 residues. Germline CDR1 and CDR2: PRHDT and FYEKMQ (reference sequence). This entry belongs to a study of cytomegalovirus exposure and HLA in healthy donors. Study at large: Early released data comprised approximately 85 million unique TCRs from HLA-typed donors. Of the donors genotyped, a few hundred in all, 75% to 85% fell in the Caucasian-associated ancestry cluster.

PCR was performed using 60 Vbeta and 13 Jbeta primers. Data came from immunoSEQ multiplex PCR; TCRdb stores just in-frame clones and leaves some out. The sample consists of roughly 160,000 clones, approximately 80% of them appearing once. Each donor's status was that of a healthy bone marrow donor. General observations from the study: According to a later analysis, donors in an Asian-associated ancestry cluster reportedly had fewer N-insertions than the approximately 720-donor mean.

The origin of this receptor is a boy aged 2 to 10 in good health and CMV-seronegative. The specimen sequenced was PBMCs. The chain combines TRBV13 with TRBJ2-6; D ambiguous. CDR3 coding DNA: TGTGCCAGCAGCTACAGCTCTGGGGCCAACGTCCTGACTTTC. Its translation is CASSYSSGANVLTF.